This T cell receptor beta chain was obtained from a study of T cells in Graves' hyperthyroidism and ophthalmopathy (dated by TCRdb to between 2018 and 2021). Context from the whole study: TCR V-J signatures able to tell the groups apart were searched for in a discovery cohort of 90 to 100 patients, of whom roughly 42 had Graves' ophthalmopathy and around 58 had stable Graves' hyperthyroidism. Whether ophthalmopathy could be predicted prospectively was tested in an independent validation cohort made up of under 20 hyperthyroidism patients plus 17 patients who later progressed to ophthalmopathy. The 100 discovery patients were randomly split 7:3 into training and test sets. In roughly six Graves' hyperthyroidism patients, the study also compared T-cell repertoires from thyroid tissue with T-cell repertoires from blood. Once sampling was done, hyperthyroidism patients were given methimazole at a starting dose of 30 mg daily, whereas ophthalmopathy patients were given high-dose intravenous methylprednisolone. The paper reports TCR Vbeta CDR3 sequencing of some 140 peripheral blood samples: around 45 ophthalmopathy, fewer than 85 hyperthyroidism and approximately 17 progressor patients.

Looking up the germline V gene yields CDR1 SGHRS and CDR2 YFSETQ. Reading from cysteine to phenylalanine, the CDR3 counts 14 amino acids. Only CDR3 DNA remains: 42 bases, in frame from the first base. V sheds 7 bases and J sheds 0 bases, leaving 12 bases between their ends. The TCR beta CDR3 regions were amplified from the RNA transcripts. A first-round RT-PCR of the TCR CDR3 used the HTBI primer set with the Qiagen OneStep RT-PCR kit. The libraries were constructed in a second round of multiplex PCR and then size-selected and purified. Libraries were sequenced paired-end with 100 bp reads on an Illumina HiSeq2000. On the authors' methods: SOAPnuke was used to process the raw data, throwing out any read that contained adapters or uncalled bases, had a mean Phred below 15, or lacked an exact constant-primer or identifier match. High-quality paired reads were merged with COPE v1.2.5, and unique nucleotide sequences were defined as clonotypes. MiTCR v1.1 was used to align clonotypes to the IMGT TRBV, TRBD and TRBJ reference segments. The analysis included only V-J combinations with a frequency above 0.0001, which together covered 98% to 99.2% of the repertoires. The TCS score was defined as the ratio of F50 (clonal expansion) to E x V (chaos), calculated using BLOSUM62-based TCRdist between CDR3 peptides within each V-J. Welch's t-statistics and random forest reduced several hundred V-J features to 10 to 15, which were used in a naive Bayes classifier (R e1071). Thyroid-blood repertoire similarity was quantified with the Morisita-Horn index. TCRdb trimmed the raw reads at Q25, called clones with MiXCR and kept productive beta chains. Every entry covers one CDR3 protein and lists the most common genes and DNA from its rows. The V and J calls were determined by TCRdb, not by the authors. The sample table contains 500,000 to 600,000 distinct CDR3 sequences; only one count was recorded for roughly 46% of them. Jointly, the top ten make up about 20% of the sample.

Ten or more counts support this clonotype. Its recognized antigen is unknown. It has no much larger one-base neighbor in the sample; base qualities were not kept. Points the paper makes about the study in general: No statistical method was used to set the sample size in advance, and investigators knew the group allocation. A 13 V-J signature model separated ophthalmopathy from stable hyperthyroidism, with around 91% sensitivity and 81.08% specificity in cross-validation and 80%/75% in testing. In validation, the model predicted progression to ophthalmopathy with 55% to 71% sensitivity and about 72% specificity, a median of 6.5 months before onset. Most expanded thyroid clonotypes (frequency above 0.001) were also found in blood, which suggests that blood repertoires may mirror thyroid immune responses.

Exclusion was applied to patients with uncontrolled infections, other autoimmune diseases, pregnancy or lactation. Diagnoses were established on the basis of clinical symptoms, serum thyroxine and TRAb, thyroid ultrasound, and orbital computed tomography. Total RNA was extracted with Trizol reagent, and quality was checked on an Agilent 2100 Bioanalyzer. The specimen was peripheral blood or thyroid tissue (not recorded which). This receptor was obtained from an adult woman with Graves' disease, either hyperthyroidism or ophthalmopathy (not recorded which). The chain is assembled from TRBV5-1 and TRBJ2-3, with TRBD2 perhaps the D gene, on 5 matching bases. Here the CDR3 is given as CASVRGGSTDTQYF. The DNA is as follows: TGCGCCAGCGTAAGAGGCGGGAGCACAGATACGCAGTATTTT.